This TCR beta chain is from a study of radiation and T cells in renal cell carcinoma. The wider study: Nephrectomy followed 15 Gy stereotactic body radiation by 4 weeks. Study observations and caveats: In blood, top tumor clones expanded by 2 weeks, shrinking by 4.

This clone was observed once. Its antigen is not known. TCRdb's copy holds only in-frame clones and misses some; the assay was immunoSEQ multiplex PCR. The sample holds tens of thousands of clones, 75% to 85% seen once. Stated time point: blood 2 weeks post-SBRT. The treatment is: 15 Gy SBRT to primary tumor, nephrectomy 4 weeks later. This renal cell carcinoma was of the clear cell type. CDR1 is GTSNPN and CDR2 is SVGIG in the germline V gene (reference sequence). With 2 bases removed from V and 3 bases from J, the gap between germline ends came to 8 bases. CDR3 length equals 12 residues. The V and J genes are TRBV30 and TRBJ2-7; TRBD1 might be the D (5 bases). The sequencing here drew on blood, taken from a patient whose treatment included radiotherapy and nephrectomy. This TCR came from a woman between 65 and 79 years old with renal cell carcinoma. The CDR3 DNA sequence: TGTGCCTGGAGTAGACAGCGCTACGAGCAGTACTTC. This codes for CAWSRQRYEQYF.